Listed below are T cell receptor beta chains from one sample, sequenced in a study of circulating and synovial CD4+ cells in juvenile arthritis. Measured with immunoSEQ multiplex PCR; TCRdb has only the in-frame clones, and not every one. The table shows approximately 31,000 clones, with 90% to 95% occurring only once. Sequencing input: CD4+ T cells from blood. These TCRs come from a human donor with juvenile idiopathic arthritis. CDR3s include the opening cysteine and the closing phenylalanine or tryptophan. The order of the fields is CDR3 protein, CDR3 DNA, J gene, V gene, D gene, clone size. The D gene is left open where the match is weak. Clone size appears in some rows only: once, few, many, or a class for an expanded clone.

CDR3 protein: CASSFGGGQQETQYF; CDR3 DNA: TGTGCCAGCAGTTTTGGGGGGGGGCAACAAGAGACCCAGTACTTC; J gene: TRBJ2-5; V gene: TRBV27; D gene: -; clone size: -
CDR3 protein: CASSQVATPIRNTEAFF; CDR3 DNA: TGTGCCAGCAGCCAAGTCGCCACACCAATAAGGAACACTGAAGCTTTCTTT; J gene: TRBJ1-1; V gene: TRBV4-2; D gene: -; clone size: -
CDR3 protein: CASSLGRGTQPQHF; CDR3 DNA: TGTGCCAGCAGCTTAGGCAGGGGCACTCAGCCCCAGCATTTT; J gene: TRBJ1-5; V gene: TRBV7-6; D gene: -; clone size: -
CDR3 protein: CASSPGTAYGYTF; CDR3 DNA: TGTGCCAGCTCACCCGGGACAGCCTATGGCTACACCTTC; J gene: TRBJ1-2; V gene: TRBV18; D gene: TRBD1; clone size: -
CDR3 protein: CASTLGTGRSGANVLTF; CDR3 DNA: TGTGCCAGCACCCTGGGGACAGGCCGCTCTGGGGCCAACGTCCTGACTTTC; J gene: TRBJ2-6; V gene: TRBV16; D gene: TRBD1; clone size: -
CDR3 protein: CASSQGTITGDLFF; CDR3 DNA: TGTGCCAGCAGCCAAGGTACAATCACCGGGGATCTGTTTTTT; J gene: TRBJ2-2; V gene: TRBV4-2; D gene: -; clone size: -
CDR3 protein: CASGALAGVQETQYF; CDR3 DNA: TGCGCCAGCGGAGCCCTAGCAGGGGTTCAAGAGACCCAGTACTTC; J gene: TRBJ2-5; V gene: TRBV5-1; D gene: -; clone size: -
CDR3 protein: CASSPGHQYNEQFF; CDR3 DNA: TGTGCCAGCAGCCCGGGACATCAGTACAATGAGCAGTTCTTC; J gene: TRBJ2-1; V gene: TRBV7-3; D gene: -; clone size: once
CDR3 protein: CASSRSLQGAGEKLFF; CDR3 DNA: TGTGCCAGCAGTCGAAGCCTACAGGGGGCAGGGGAAAAGCTGTTTTTT; J gene: TRBJ1-4; V gene: TRBV7-9; D gene: TRBD1; clone size: -
CDR3 protein: CASSSESGLAANEQFF; CDR3 DNA: TGTGCCAGCAGTTCGGAGTCGGGACTAGCGGCCAATGAGCAGTTCTTC; J gene: TRBJ2-1; V gene: TRBV6-5; D gene: TRBD2; clone size: -
CDR3 protein: CASSIQIGGLGYNSPLHF; CDR3 DNA: TGTGCCAGTAGTATACAAATCGGGGGGCTCGGCTATAATTCCCCCCTCCACTTT; J gene: TRBJ1-6; V gene: TRBV19; D gene: -; clone size: -
CDR3 protein: CASKPIGGGDEKLFF; CDR3 DNA: TGCGCCAGCAAACCGATCGGGGGGGGCGATGAAAAACTGTTTTTT; J gene: TRBJ1-4; V gene: TRBV5-1; D gene: -; clone size: once
CDR3 protein: CASSHQGLAPHNEQFF; CDR3 DNA: TGTGCCAGCAGCCACCAGGGACTAGCGCCTCACAATGAGCAGTTCTTC; J gene: TRBJ2-1; V gene: TRBV14; D gene: TRBD2; clone size: -
CDR3 protein: CASSRGLAGGNEQYF; CDR3 DNA: TGTGCCAGCAGCCGTGGACTAGCGGGAGGGAACGAGCAGTACTTC; J gene: TRBJ2-7; V gene: TRBV5-6; D gene: TRBD2; clone size: -
CDR3 protein: CASSEGAGYSTDTQYF; CDR3 DNA: TGCGCCAGCAGTGAAGGTGCGGGCTATAGCACAGATACGCAGTATTTT; J gene: TRBJ2-3; V gene: TRBV10-1; D gene: -; clone size: -
CDR3 protein: CASSLVPGSTDTQYF; CDR3 DNA: TGCGCCAGCAGCTTGGTCCCCGGGAGCACAGATACGCAGTATTTT; J gene: TRBJ2-3; V gene: TRBV5-1; D gene: -; clone size: -
CDR3 protein: CASSPAAGHTQYF; CDR3 DNA: TGCGCCAGCAGCCCAGCAGCGGGGCATACGCAGTATTTT; J gene: TRBJ2-3; V gene: TRBV4-3; D gene: TRBD2; clone size: -
CDR3 protein: CASSDQGLYSPLHF; CDR3 DNA: TGTGCCAGTAGTGACCAGGGCCTCTATTCACCCCTCCACTTT; J gene: TRBJ1-6; V gene: TRBV19; D gene: -; clone size: -
CDR3 protein: CASSFRGYEQYF; CDR3 DNA: TGTGCCAGCAGCTTTAGGGGGTACGAGCAGTACTTC; J gene: TRBJ2-7; V gene: TRBV7-2; D gene: -; clone size: -
CDR3 protein: CASSDSSGRRATDTQYF; CDR3 DNA: TGTGCCAGCAGTGATAGTAGCGGGAGGCGGGCCACAGATACGCAGTATTTT; J gene: TRBJ2-3; V gene: TRBV2; D gene: TRBD2; clone size: once
CDR3 protein: CASSLTENQPQHF; CDR3 DNA: TGTGCCAGCAGTTTAACGGAGAATCAGCCCCAGCATTTT; J gene: TRBJ1-5; V gene: TRBV27; D gene: -; clone size: once
CDR3 protein: CASSYSSEPNQPQHF; CDR3 DNA: TGTGCCAGCAGTTACAGTTCGGAGCCCAATCAGCCCCAGCATTTT; J gene: TRBJ1-5; V gene: TRBV6-5; D gene: -; clone size: -
CDR3 protein: CASRRDSSYNEQFF; CDR3 DNA: TGTGCCAGCAGAAGGGACAGCTCCTACAATGAGCAGTTCTTC; J gene: TRBJ2-1; V gene: TRBV6-5; D gene: TRBD1; clone size: -
CDR3 protein: CASSLYSGVYNEQFF; CDR3 DNA: TGTGCCAGCAGCTTGTACTCGGGAGTTTACAATGAGCAGTTCTTC; J gene: TRBJ2-1; V gene: TRBV5-6; D gene: -; clone size: -
CDR3 protein: CASSRQFGGPYNEQFF; CDR3 DNA: TGCGCCAGCAGCCGACAGTTCGGGGGGCCCTACAATGAGCAGTTCTTC; J gene: TRBJ2-1; V gene: TRBV5-1; D gene: -; clone size: -
CDR3 protein: CASSRTSGGDEQFF; CDR3 DNA: TGTGCCAGCAGCCGGACTAGCGGGGGCGATGAGCAGTTCTTC; J gene: TRBJ2-1; V gene: TRBV5-4; D gene: TRBD2; clone size: -
CDR3 protein: CASSKTGGNTEAFF; CDR3 DNA: TGTGCCAGCAGCAAAACAGGGGGCAACACTGAAGCTTTCTTT; J gene: TRBJ1-1; V gene: TRBV25-1; D gene: TRBD1; clone size: -